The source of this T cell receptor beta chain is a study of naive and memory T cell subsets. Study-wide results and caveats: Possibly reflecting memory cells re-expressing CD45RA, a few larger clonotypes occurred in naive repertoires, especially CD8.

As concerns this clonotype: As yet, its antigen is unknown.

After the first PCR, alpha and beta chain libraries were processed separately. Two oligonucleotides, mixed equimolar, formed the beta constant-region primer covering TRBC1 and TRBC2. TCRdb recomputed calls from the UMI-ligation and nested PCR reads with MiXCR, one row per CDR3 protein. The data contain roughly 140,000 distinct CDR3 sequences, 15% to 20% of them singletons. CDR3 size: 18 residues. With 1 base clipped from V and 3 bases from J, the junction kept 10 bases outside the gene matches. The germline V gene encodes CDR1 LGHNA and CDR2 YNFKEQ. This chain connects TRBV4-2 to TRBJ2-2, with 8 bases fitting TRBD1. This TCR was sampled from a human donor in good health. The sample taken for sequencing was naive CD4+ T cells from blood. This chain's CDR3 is CASSQGVRGQMDTGELFF. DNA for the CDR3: TGTGCCAGCAGCCAAGGGGTCAGGGGGCAGATGGACACCGGGGAGCTGTTTTTT.